Described below is a single T cell receptor beta chain sequence and its context. Antigen: not known. These data are taken from a study of PD-1 blockade in classical Hodgkin lymphoma. Autologous stem cell transplantation was followed by relapse in every patient, and brentuximab vedotin exposure varied. From thawed PBMCs, magnetic negative selection was used to isolate the CD8+ T cells. Responses achieved at best were complete response, partial response or progressive disease. General study findings and limits: Reports indicated that newly diagnosed patients had lower baseline TCR diversity than healthy donors did.

V was shortened by 1 base and J by 5 bases, with 5 bases between the two germline ends. The CDR3 runs to 12 residues. Germline CDR1 reads SGHNT; CDR2 reads YENEEA. Assay used: immunoSEQ multiplex PCR; TCRdb lists only in-frame clones, some missing. This sample has about 28,000 clones; roughly 88% occur once, and the top ten carry around 6.7%. The sequence was collected from a human donor with classical Hodgkin lymphoma. The specimen comprised CD8+ T cells from blood, sampled at baseline. The J gene is TRBJ2-5, the V gene TRBV11-3; D gene unclear. Here the CDR3 reads CASSLGSETQYF. The CDR3 coding sequence is TGTGCCAGCAGCTTAGGGTCCGAGACCCAGTACTTC.